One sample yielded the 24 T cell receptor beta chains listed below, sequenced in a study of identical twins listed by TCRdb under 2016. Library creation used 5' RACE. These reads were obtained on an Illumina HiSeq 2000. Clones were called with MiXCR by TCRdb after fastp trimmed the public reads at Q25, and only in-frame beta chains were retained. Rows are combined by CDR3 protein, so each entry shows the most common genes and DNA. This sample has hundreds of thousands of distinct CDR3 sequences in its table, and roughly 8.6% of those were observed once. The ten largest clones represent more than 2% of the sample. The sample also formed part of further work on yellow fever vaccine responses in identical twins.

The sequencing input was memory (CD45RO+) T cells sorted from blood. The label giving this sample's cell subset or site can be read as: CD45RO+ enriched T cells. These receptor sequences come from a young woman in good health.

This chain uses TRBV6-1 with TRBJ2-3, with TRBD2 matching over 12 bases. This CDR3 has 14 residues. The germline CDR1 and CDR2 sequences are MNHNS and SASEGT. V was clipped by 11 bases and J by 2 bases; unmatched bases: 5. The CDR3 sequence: CASWTSGTTDTQYF. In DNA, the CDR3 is TGTGCCTCGTGGACTAGCGGGACCACAGATACGCAGTATTTT.

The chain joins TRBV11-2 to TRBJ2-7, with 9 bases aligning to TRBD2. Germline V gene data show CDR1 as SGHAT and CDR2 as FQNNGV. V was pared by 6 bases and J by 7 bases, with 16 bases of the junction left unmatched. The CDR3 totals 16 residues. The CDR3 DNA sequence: TGTGCCAGCAGGCCAACGGTGGCGGGAGGGCGTGGAGAGCAGTACTTC. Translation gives CASRPTVAGGRGEQYF.

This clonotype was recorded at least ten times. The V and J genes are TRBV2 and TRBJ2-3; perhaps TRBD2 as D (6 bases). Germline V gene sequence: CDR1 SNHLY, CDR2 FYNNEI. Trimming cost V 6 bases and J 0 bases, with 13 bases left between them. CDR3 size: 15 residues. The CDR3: CASRASGVSTDTQYF. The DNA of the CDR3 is TGTGCCAGCAGGGCCTCGGGGGTGAGCACAGATACGCAGTATTTT.

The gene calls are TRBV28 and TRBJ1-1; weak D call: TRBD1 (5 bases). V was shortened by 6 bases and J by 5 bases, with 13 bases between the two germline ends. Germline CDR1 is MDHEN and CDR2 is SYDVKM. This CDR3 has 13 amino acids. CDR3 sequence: CASRKGLRTEAFF. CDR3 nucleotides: TGTGCCAGCAGGAAGGGGTTGCGGACTGAAGCTTTCTTT.

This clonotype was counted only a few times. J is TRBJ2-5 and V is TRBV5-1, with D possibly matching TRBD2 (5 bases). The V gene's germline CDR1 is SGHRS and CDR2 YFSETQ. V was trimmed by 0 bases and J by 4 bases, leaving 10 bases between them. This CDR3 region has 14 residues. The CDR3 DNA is TGCGCCAGCAGCTTGGGCTACAGCGGAGAGACCCAGTACTTC. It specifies CASSLGYSGETQYF.

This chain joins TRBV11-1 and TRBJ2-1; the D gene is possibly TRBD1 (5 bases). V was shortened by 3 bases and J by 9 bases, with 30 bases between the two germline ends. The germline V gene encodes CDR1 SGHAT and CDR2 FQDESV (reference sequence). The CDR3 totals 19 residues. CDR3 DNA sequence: TGTGCCAGCAGCTTTAGGCCCCACAGGAGCTCCCAAGGGTCCTTTGAGCAGTTCTTC. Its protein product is CASSFRPHRSSQGSFEQFF.

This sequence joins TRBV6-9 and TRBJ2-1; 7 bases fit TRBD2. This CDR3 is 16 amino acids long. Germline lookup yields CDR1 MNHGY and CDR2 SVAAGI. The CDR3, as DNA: TGTGATGCGGAATTGAGGGCTAGCGGCTATAAATATGAGCAGTTCTTC. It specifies CDAELRASGYKYEQFF.

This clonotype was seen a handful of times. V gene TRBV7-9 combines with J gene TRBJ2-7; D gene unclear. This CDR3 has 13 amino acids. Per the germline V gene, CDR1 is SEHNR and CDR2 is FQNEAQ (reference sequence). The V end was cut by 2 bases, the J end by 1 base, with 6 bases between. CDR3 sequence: CASSLTESYEQYF. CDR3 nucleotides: TGTGCCAGCAGCTTAACAGAATCCTACGAGCAGTACTTC.

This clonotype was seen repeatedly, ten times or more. In DNA, the CDR3 is TGCAGTGCTAGATATCGGACTAGCGGCTACGAGCAGTACTTC. Residues: CSARYRTSGYEQYF. The rearrangement uses TRBV20-1 and TRBJ2-7; 10 nucleotides match TRBD2. CDR3 size: 14 residues. Looked up from germline, CDR1 is DFQATT and CDR2 is SNEGSKA (reference sequence). J was trimmed by 3 bases and V by 2 bases; bases with no gene match: 4.

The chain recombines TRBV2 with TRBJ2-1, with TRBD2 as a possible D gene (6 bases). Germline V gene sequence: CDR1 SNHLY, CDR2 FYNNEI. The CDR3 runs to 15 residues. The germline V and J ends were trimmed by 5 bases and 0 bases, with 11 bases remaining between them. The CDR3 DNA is TGTGCCAGCAGTCGAAGCGGGTTCTCCTACAATGAGCAGTTCTTC. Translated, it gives CASSRSGFSYNEQFF.

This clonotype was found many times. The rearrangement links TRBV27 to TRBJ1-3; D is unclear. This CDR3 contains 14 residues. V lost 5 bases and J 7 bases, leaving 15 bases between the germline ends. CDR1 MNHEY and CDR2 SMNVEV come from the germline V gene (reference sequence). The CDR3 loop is CASSRDGGRNTIYF. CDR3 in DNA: TGTGCCAGCAGTCGAGACGGTGGAAGGAACACCATATATTTT.

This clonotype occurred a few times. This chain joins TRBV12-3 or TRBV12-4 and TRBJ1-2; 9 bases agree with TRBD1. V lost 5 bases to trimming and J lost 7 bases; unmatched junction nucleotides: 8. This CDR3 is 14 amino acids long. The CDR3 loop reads CASSVQGALGGYTF. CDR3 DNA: TGTGCCAGCAGTGTACAGGGGGCTTTGGGTGGCTACACCTTC.

In DNA form, the CDR3 reads TGTGCCAGCTCACGAGGGGCGGGAGACAATGAGCAGTTCTTC. Protein: CASSRGAGDNEQFF. The chain couples TRBV18 to TRBJ2-1, with 7 bases that match TRBD2. Germline trimming cut 4 bases from V and 5 bases from J; bases unmatched to any gene: 5. This CDR3 comprises 14 residues. CDR1 KGHSH and CDR2 LQKENI come from the germline V gene.

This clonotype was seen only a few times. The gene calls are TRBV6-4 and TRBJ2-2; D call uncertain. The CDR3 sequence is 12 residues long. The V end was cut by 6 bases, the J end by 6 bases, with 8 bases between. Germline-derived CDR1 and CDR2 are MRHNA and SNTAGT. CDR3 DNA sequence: TGTGCCAGCAGGCAGGAAGCCGGGGAGCTGTTTTTT. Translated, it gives CASRQEAGELFF.

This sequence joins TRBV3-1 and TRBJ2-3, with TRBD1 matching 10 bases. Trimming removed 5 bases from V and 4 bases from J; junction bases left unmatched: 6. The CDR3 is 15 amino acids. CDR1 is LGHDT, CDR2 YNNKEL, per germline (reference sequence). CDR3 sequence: CASSEGTGEADTQYF. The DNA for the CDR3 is TGTGCCAGCAGCGAAGGGACAGGGGAGGCAGATACGCAGTATTTT.

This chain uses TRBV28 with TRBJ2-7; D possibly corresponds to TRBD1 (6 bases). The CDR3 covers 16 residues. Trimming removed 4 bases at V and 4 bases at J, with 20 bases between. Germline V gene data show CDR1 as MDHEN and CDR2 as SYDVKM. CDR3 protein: CASSSPRAGAQYEQYF. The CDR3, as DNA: TGTGCCAGCAGTTCCCCCCGGGCAGGGGCCCAATACGAGCAGTACTTC.

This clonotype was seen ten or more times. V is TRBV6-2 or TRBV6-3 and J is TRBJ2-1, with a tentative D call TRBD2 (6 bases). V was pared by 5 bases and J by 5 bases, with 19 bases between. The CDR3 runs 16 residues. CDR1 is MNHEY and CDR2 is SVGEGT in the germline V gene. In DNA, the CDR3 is TGTGCCAGCAGTCGGCGTCTGGGACTTTTCAACAATGAGCAGTTCTTC. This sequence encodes CASSRRLGLFNNEQFF.

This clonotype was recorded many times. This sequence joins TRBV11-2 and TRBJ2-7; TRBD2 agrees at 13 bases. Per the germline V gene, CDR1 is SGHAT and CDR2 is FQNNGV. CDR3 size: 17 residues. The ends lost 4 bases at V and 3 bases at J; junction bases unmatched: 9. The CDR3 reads CASSSGEGLAGHYEQYF. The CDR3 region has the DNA TGTGCCAGCAGCTCCGGGGAGGGACTAGCGGGACACTACGAGCAGTACTTC.

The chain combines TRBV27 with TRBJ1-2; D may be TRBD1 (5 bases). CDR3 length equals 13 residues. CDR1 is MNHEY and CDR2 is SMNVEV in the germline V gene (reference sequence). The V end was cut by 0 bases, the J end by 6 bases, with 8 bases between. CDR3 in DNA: TGTGCCAGCAGTTTATCGGGGGTAAATGGCTACACCTTC. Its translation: CASSLSGVNGYTF.

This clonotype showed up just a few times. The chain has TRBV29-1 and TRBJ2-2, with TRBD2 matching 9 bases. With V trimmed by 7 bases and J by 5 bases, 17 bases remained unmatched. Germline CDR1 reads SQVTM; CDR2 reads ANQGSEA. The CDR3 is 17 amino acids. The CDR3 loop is CSANRGAASGKTGELFF. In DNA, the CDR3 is TGCAGCGCCAATAGGGGGGCGGCTAGCGGGAAAACCGGGGAGCTGTTTTTT.

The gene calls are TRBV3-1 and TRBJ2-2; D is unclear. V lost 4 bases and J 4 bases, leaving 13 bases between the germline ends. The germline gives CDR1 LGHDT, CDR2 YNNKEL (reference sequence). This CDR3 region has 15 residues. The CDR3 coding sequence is TGTGCCAGCAGCCCTACCCCCGGGTTCACCGGGGAGCTGTTTTTT. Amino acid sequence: CASSPTPGFTGELFF.

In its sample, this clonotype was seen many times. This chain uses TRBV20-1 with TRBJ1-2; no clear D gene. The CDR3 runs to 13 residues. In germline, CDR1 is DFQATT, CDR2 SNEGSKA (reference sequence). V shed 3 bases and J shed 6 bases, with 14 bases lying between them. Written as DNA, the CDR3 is TGCAGTGCTAGGGACGACAACCTCGATGGCTACACCTTC. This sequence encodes CSARDDNLDGYTF.

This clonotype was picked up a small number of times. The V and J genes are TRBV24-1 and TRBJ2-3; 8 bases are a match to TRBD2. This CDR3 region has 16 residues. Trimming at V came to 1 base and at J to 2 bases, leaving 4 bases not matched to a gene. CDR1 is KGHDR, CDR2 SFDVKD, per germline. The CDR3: CATSDFTSGLTDTQYF. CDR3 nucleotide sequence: TGTGCCACCAGTGATTTTACTAGCGGACTCACAGATACGCAGTATTTT.

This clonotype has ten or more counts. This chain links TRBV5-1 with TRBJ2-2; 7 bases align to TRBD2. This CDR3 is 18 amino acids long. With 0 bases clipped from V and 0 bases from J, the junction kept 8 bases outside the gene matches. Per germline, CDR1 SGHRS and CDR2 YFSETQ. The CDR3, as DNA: TGCGCCAGCAGCTTGGCCGGGTTTCTAGCGGCGAACACCGGGGAGCTGTTTTTT. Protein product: CASSLAGFLAANTGELFF.